This T cell receptor (beta chain) was recorded in a study of blood T cell repertoires in COVID-19. Per the germline V gene, CDR1 is LNHNV and CDR2 is YYDKDF (reference sequence). CDR3 length: 14 amino acids. V gave up 3 bases and J gave up 4 bases; unmatched junction bases: 4. In the authors' methods: Scientists estimated how many nucleated cells there were by amplifying reference gene primers. Produced via immunoSEQ multiplex PCR; TCRdb's table is partial and in-frame only. The D gene and trimming were derived from the DNA, and the V and J assignments and clone size from that table. The data show 70,000 or so clones, with approximately 79% seen just once and around 47% held by the top ten.

The receptor comes from a human donor in a cohort sampled during active COVID-19. Sequenced input: peripheral blood. The chain employs TRBV15 and TRBJ2-5; 8 positions match TRBD1. The CDR3: CATSSQGASETQYF. As DNA, the CDR3 is TGTGCCACCAGCAGCCAGGGGGCTTCAGAGACCCAGTACTTC.